The 31 T cell receptor beta chains given below trace back to one sample, sequenced in a study of human T cells and chemical hapten exposure. Using its own MiXCR run on the RACE reads, TCRdb lists one record per CDR3 protein. The sample carries about 290,000 distinct CDR3 sequences, around 7.7% recorded once. This sample's time point: pre-sensitization, week 0. This sample's treatment: therapeutic diphenylcyclopropenone sensitization with weekly scalp DPC. The sample was whole blood, taken in connection with sensitization to the hapten diphenylcyclopropenone (DPC). These receptors originate from a young man with alopecia areata. Some clones in this sample may be carry-over from other donors' samples.

In this sample, this clonotype turned up a few times. The chain combines TRBV3-1 with TRBJ2-3, with TRBD2 matching 8 bases. This CDR3 spans 16 amino acids. J gave up 4 bases and V 3 bases, and 9 bases lay outside the gene matches. Germline V gene lookup returns CDR1 LGHDT and CDR2 YNNKEL (reference sequence). This chain's CDR3 is CASSHAPYGGADTQYF. The CDR3 region has the DNA TGTGCCAGCAGCCATGCCCCTTACGGGGGGGCAGATACGCAGTATTTT.

The chain combines TRBV7-2 with TRBJ1-6; D not certain. Trimming shortened V by 1 base and J by 7 bases, and 11 bases separated the two germline ends. Germline-derived CDR1 and CDR2 are SGHTA and FQGNSA. This CDR3 comprises 15 residues. CDR3 loop: CASSLVWNANSPLHF. The CDR3 DNA reads as TGTGCCAGCAGCTTAGTATGGAACGCAAATTCACCCCTCCACTTT.

Many counts were recorded for this clonotype. This rearrangement joins TRBV2 to TRBJ1-1, with TRBD1 as a possible D gene (6 bases). Germline V gene lookup returns CDR1 SNHLY and CDR2 FYNNEI. V lost 6 bases, J lost 0 bases, and 14 bases lay in between. The CDR3 is 15 amino acids. The CDR3 sequence is CASRGERGMNTEAFF. Written as DNA, the CDR3 is TGTGCCAGCAGGGGGGAAAGGGGGATGAACACTGAAGCTTTCTTT.

In its sample, this clonotype was seen many times. The CDR3, as DNA: TGTGCCAGCTCGGTTGACAGGGACTCGCAGTACGTC. Translation gives CASSVDRDSQYV. This rearrangement joins TRBV18 to TRBJ2-7; D possibly corresponds to TRBD1 (7 bases). CDR1 KGHSH and CDR2 LQKENI come from the germline V gene. The CDR3 is 12 amino acids. Trimming shortened V by 6 bases and J by 9 bases, and 15 bases separated the two germline ends.

The gene calls are TRBV15 and TRBJ2-5, with D tentatively TRBD2 (8 bases). Germline values: CDR1 LNHNV, CDR2 YYDKDF (reference sequence). Trimming stripped 4 bases from V and 4 bases from J, with 22 bases between. CDR3 size: 17 residues. CDR3 in DNA: TGTGCCACCAGCACACGACAGGGACTAGTCCCGGGAGAGACCCAGTACTTC. This gives the protein CATSTRQGLVPGETQYF.

This clonotype has at least ten counts. This chain links TRBV4-2 with TRBJ2-5; perhaps TRBD2 as D (6 bases). Trimming stripped 0 bases from V and 4 bases from J, with 12 bases between. Germline CDR1 reads LGHNA; CDR2 reads YNFKEQ. The CDR3 is 15 residues long. The CDR3 DNA sequence: TGTGCCAGCAGCCAAGATAGGAGGGCGCGAGAGACCCAGTACTTC. Translating it yields CASSQDRRARETQYF.

There are many counts of this clonotype. The chain employs TRBV2 and TRBJ1-4; perhaps TRBD1 as D (6 bases). The CDR3 contains 15 residues. V lost 6 bases and J 6 bases, leaving 17 bases between the germline ends. Germline loops: CDR1 SNHLY, CDR2 FYNNEI. The CDR3 protein is CASSATGIWDEKLFF. DNA of the CDR3: TGTGCCAGCAGCGCCACAGGGATCTGGGATGAAAAACTGTTTTTT.

This chain links TRBV6-2 or TRBV6-3 with TRBJ2-6; D possibly corresponds to TRBD2 (5 bases). The ends were cut back, 7 bases at V and 0 bases at J, with 13 bases in the middle. The CDR3 loop spans 16 amino acids. The germline V gene has CDR1 MNHEY and CDR2 SVGEGT. The CDR3 sequence: CASMFRGTSGANVLTF. DNA for the CDR3: TGTGCCAGCATGTTTCGGGGAACCTCTGGGGCCAACGTCCTGACTTTC.

There are many counts of this clonotype. The V gene is TRBV7-9, the J gene TRBJ2-3; tentative D call: TRBD2 (7 bases). The V gene's germline CDR1 is SEHNR and CDR2 FQNEAQ (reference sequence). The CDR3 spans 18 residues. V gave up 5 bases and J gave up 1 base, with 22 bases separating them. The CDR3 DNA reads TGTGCCAGCAGCCCACGGCGGGGGCGACTTCGAGGCACAGATACGCAGTATTTT. As protein: CASSPRRGRLRGTDTQYF.

This rearrangement joins TRBV29-1 to TRBJ1-1, with D uncertain. CDR3 length: 9 amino acids. CDR1 and CDR2 from the germline V gene are SQVTM and ANQGSEA. The V gene lost 4 bases and the J gene lost 8 bases, with 5 bases spanning the gap. CDR3 protein: CSVGSEAFF. The CDR3 DNA sequence: TGCAGCGTTGGGTCGGAAGCTTTCTTT.

This chain uses TRBV29-1 with TRBJ1-1, with a possible D match to TRBD1 (5 bases). This CDR3 contains 14 residues. Germline V gives CDR1 SQVTM, CDR2 ANQGSEA. The V end lost 4 bases, the J end lost 4 bases, and 16 bases lay between the germline ends. Written as DNA, the CDR3 is TGCAGCGTTGCGCAGGGTAGACTAACCACTGAAGCTTTCTTT. Translation gives CSVAQGRLTTEAFF.

The gene calls are TRBV29-1 and TRBJ1-2; 9 bases line up with TRBD1. The ends lost 3 bases at V and 6 bases at J; junction bases unmatched: 5. Germline V gives CDR1 SQVTM, CDR2 ANQGSEA. The CDR3 runs to 13 residues. The CDR3 DNA reads as TGCAGCGTTGAGCTGGACAGGGGTAATGGCTACACCTTC. Translation gives CSVELDRGNGYTF.

The V call is TRBV7-9, the J call TRBJ2-7; D is unclear. Trimming stripped 3 bases from V and 6 bases from J, with 9 bases between. Germline lookup yields CDR1 SEHNR and CDR2 FQNEAQ (reference sequence). The CDR3 contains 12 residues. The CDR3 bases are TGTGCCAGCAGCTTGTCTCCCTTCGAGCAGTACGTC. It yields the protein CASSLSPFEQYV.

The sample holds a few counts of this clonotype. V is TRBV6-1 and J is TRBJ1-4; 10 bases are shared with TRBD1. Trimming cost V 8 bases and J 5 bases; bases outside gene matches: 11. Germline lookup yields CDR1 MNHNS and CDR2 SASEGT. The CDR3 extends over 16 amino acids. The DNA for the CDR3 is TGTGCCAGCGCAATGAGTCCGGGACAGGGGAATGAAAAACTGTTTTTT. Translation: CASAMSPGQGNEKLFF.

The gene calls are TRBV4-3 and TRBJ1-1; TRBD1 agrees at 7 bases. Germline CDR1 reads LGHNA; CDR2 reads YSLEER. V lost 4 bases and J lost 1; bases outside the gene matches: 12. The CDR3 totals 17 residues. This CDR3 is CASSPGLVDRTNTEAFF. CDR3 nucleotides: TGCGCCAGCAGCCCCGGTTTGGTGGACAGGACGAACACTGAAGCTTTCTTT.

This clonotype has at least ten counts. The V and J genes are TRBV7-2 and TRBJ1-2; no definite D call. Germline V gene lookup returns CDR1 SGHTA and CDR2 FQGNSA. The CDR3 is made up of 14 amino acids. The V gene lost 1 base and the J gene lost 0 bases, with 6 bases spanning the gap. DNA of the CDR3: TGTGCCAGCAGCTTAGGACCCGCTAACTATGGCTACACCTTC. Encoded protein: CASSLGPANYGYTF.

Written as DNA, the CDR3 is TGCAGTGCTAGAGATGCGGGGGTCGGGACTAATGAAAAACTGTTTTTT. Translated, it gives CSARDAGVGTNEKLFF. V usage is TRBV20-1 and J usage is TRBJ1-4; a weak D match, TRBD1 (5 bases). V gave up 0 bases and J gave up 2 bases, with 13 bases separating them. The CDR3 consists of 16 residues. Germline-derived CDR1 and CDR2 are DFQATT and SNEGSKA (reference sequence).

This clonotype has at least ten counts. The CDR3 loop reads CASSPGTGFEKGSSPLHF. Written as DNA, the CDR3 is TGTGCCAGCAGCCCCGGGACAGGGTTCGAGAAGGGGAGTTCACCCCTCCACTTT. The rearrangement joins TRBV9 to TRBJ1-6; 9 bases match TRBD1. Germline V gene lookup returns CDR1 SGDLS and CDR2 YYNGEE. The CDR3 contains 18 residues. After removal of 4 bases from V and 9 bases from J, the junction contained 17 bases not matched to a gene.

The rearrangement uses TRBV7-3 and TRBJ1-1; D is unresolved. V was cut by 5 bases and J by 0 bases, with 13 bases left in between. The germline gives CDR1 SGHTA, CDR2 FQGTGA. CDR3 length: 15 amino acids. CDR3 amino acids: CASSHVGQLNTEAFF. The DNA of the CDR3 is TGTGCCAGCAGCCATGTTGGGCAGCTGAACACTGAAGCTTTCTTT.

This clonotype appeared a few times. The chain links TRBV5-1 to TRBJ2-7; 8 bases are a match to TRBD1. The CDR3 covers 13 residues. Germline V gives CDR1 SGHRS, CDR2 YFSETQ. Germline trimming cut 2 bases from V and 4 bases from J; bases unmatched to any gene: 2. The CDR3 loop is CASSFWTGYEQYF. CDR3 DNA sequence: TGCGCCAGCAGCTTCTGGACAGGGTACGAGCAGTACTTC. The full variable domain, rest sourced from reference TRBV5-1 and TRBJ2-7, is KAGVTQTPRYLIKTRGQQVTLSCSPISGHRSVSWYQQTPGQGLQFLFEYFSETQRNKGNFPGRFSGRQFSNSRSEMNVSTLELGDSALYLCASSFWTGYEQYFGPGTRLTVT.

The chain employs TRBV12-3 or TRBV12-4 and TRBJ2-5; TRBD2 agrees at 11 bases. Trimming took 3 bases from V and 3 from J; bases not matched to a gene: 3. The CDR3 covers 15 residues. CDR3 DNA: TGTGCCAGCAGTTTGACTAGCGGGGTAAAAGAGACCCAGTACTTC. Translating it yields CASSLTSGVKETQYF.

The chain recombines TRBV5-6 with TRBJ2-5; either TRBD1 or TRBD2 may fit D (5 bases each). CDR3 length: 14 amino acids. V shed 0 bases and J shed 6 bases, with 12 bases lying between them. Germline V gene data show CDR1 as SGHDT and CDR2 as YYEEEE. The CDR3 loop reads CASSLGQGVQTQYF. The CDR3 coding sequence is TGTGCCAGCAGCTTGGGGCAGGGAGTGCAGACCCAGTACTTC.

This clonotype was found many times. The chain has TRBV9 and TRBJ1-2; tentatively, D is TRBD1 (6 bases). This CDR3 region has 16 residues. Trimming removed 3 bases at V and 6 bases at J, with 21 bases between. Germline CDR1 SGDLS, CDR2 YYNGEE. The CDR3 loop reads CASSEPLTGVGDGYTF. In DNA form, the CDR3 reads TGTGCCAGCAGCGAGCCGTTGACAGGCGTAGGGGATGGCTACACCTTC.

This rearrangement joins TRBV7-3 to TRBJ2-2, with D perhaps matching TRBD2 (6 bases). The germline V gene encodes CDR1 SGHTA and CDR2 FQGTGA. This CDR3 contains 14 residues. Trimming left V 5 bases short and J 7 bases short, with 14 bases between. CDR3 loop: CASSAYAGSGELFF. The CDR3 DNA is TGTGCCAGCAGCGCCTATGCCGGGAGCGGGGAGCTGTTTTTT.

This clonotype was detected a few times. The chain joins TRBV5-6 to TRBJ2-7; D is perhaps TRBD1 (5 bases). Germline V gives CDR1 SGHDT, CDR2 YYEEEE. The CDR3 is 13 residues long. Trimming removed 0 bases from V and 2 bases from J, with 6 bases in between. CDR3 protein: CASSLGRAYEQYV. In DNA form, the CDR3 reads TGTGCCAGCAGCTTGGGCAGGGCCTACGAGCAGTACGTC.

This clonotype was counted ten times or more. The V call is TRBV5-1, the J call TRBJ1-1; D remains unclear. The CDR3 extends over 15 amino acids. The germline CDR1 and CDR2 sequences are SGHRS and YFSETQ. Trimming took 0 bases from V and 2 from J, leaving 11 bases between them. This CDR3 is CASSLVPKLNTEAFF. In DNA form, the CDR3 reads TGCGCCAGCAGCTTGGTTCCGAAACTCAACACTGAAGCTTTCTTT.

This clonotype has just a few counts. The chain recombines TRBV19 with TRBJ2-1; 12 nucleotides agree with TRBD2. This CDR3 has 16 amino acids. Germline trimming cut 6 bases from V and 4 bases from J; bases unmatched to any gene: 7. The V gene's germline CDR1 is LNHDA and CDR2 SQIVND (reference sequence). The CDR3 coding sequence is TGTGCCAGTAGCATGACTAGCGGGGGACGGTACAATGAGCAGTTCTTC. Amino acids: CASSMTSGGRYNEQFF.

This clonotype has a handful of counts. This chain uses TRBV7-2 with TRBJ2-5; D may be TRBD2 (6 bases). The CDR3 totals 15 residues. CDR1 SGHTA and CDR2 FQGNSA come from the germline V gene. Between the trimmed V and J ends, which lost 3 bases and 2 bases, there was a span of 13 bases. CDR3 coding DNA: TGTGCCAGCAGCTTTCAAGGGACTGAGCAAGAGACCCAGTACTTC. This gives the protein CASSFQGTEQETQYF.

This clonotype showed up just a few times. The rearrangement uses TRBV28 and TRBJ1-2; unclear D gene. The germline V gene has CDR1 MDHEN and CDR2 SYDVKM. Deletions cut 4 bases from V and 0 bases from J, with 12 bases between. The CDR3 is made up of 15 amino acids. In DNA form, the CDR3 reads TGTGCCAGCAGTTCCGAAATACGGGCTAACTATGGCTACACCTTC. It specifies CASSSEIRANYGYTF.

This clonotype was recorded a few times. The chain uses TRBV5-1 and TRBJ1-5; 10 positions match TRBD1. The CDR3 is made up of 17 amino acids. Germline values: CDR1 SGHRS, CDR2 YFSETQ. V gave up 5 bases and J gave up 3 bases; unmatched junction bases: 11. The CDR3 reads CASRPGQGNEDNQPQHF. The CDR3 nucleotides are TGCGCCAGCAGACCGGGACAGGGGAATGAGGACAATCAGCCCCAGCATTTT.

This clonotype was seen at least ten times. The chain links TRBV7-2 to TRBJ2-5; D gene ambiguous. Trimming left V 4 bases short and J 5 bases short, with 11 bases between. The CDR3 covers 13 residues. The germline gives CDR1 SGHTA, CDR2 FQGNSA. CDR3 residues: CASSSGMQETQYF. In nucleotides, the CDR3 is TGTGCCAGCAGCTCTGGTATGCAGGAGACCCAGTACTTC.